These 5 T cell receptor beta chains were all obtained from the same sample, sequenced in a study of blood T cell repertoires in COVID-19 (TCRdb year 2020). The library was produced with the immunoSEQ multiplex PCR assay. This immuneACCESS table, as held by TCRdb, lists in-frame sequences with V and J called but not all clones. Of the missing ones, under half trace to an unresolved V gene in checked studies; the others have no known cause. Here the sample has 150,000 to 200,000 clones; approximately 80% occur a single time. The ten most abundant clones make up 13% of the sample. The sequenced material came from PBMCs or T cells enriched from blood (not recorded which). These receptors were collected from a woman aged 60-75 years who had recovered from COVID-19.

This clone came up once. The chain recombines TRBV15 with TRBJ2-2, with a tentative D call TRBD2 (6 bases). The V gene's germline CDR1 is LNHNV and CDR2 YYDKDF (reference sequence). The CDR3 extends over 14 amino acids. V was pared by 9 bases and J by 3 bases, with 14 bases between. CDR3 loop: CATAGWGYTGELFF. The CDR3, as DNA: TGTGCCACGGCGGGATGGGGTTACACCGGGGAGCTGTTTTTT. Variable domain in full (rest from reference TRBV15 and TRBJ2-2): DAMVIQNPRYQVTQFGKPVTLSCSQTLNHNVMYWYQQKSSQAPKLLFHYYDKDFNNEADTPDNFQSRRPNTSFCFLDIRSPGLGDTAMYLCATAGWGYTGELFFGEGSRLTVL.

The rearrangement uses TRBV24-1 and TRBJ2-1; 10 positions match TRBD2. The length of the CDR3 is 14 residues. In germline, CDR1 is KGHDR, CDR2 SFDVKD. V gave up 10 bases and J gave up 8 bases; unmatched junction bases: 10. The CDR3, as DNA: TGTGCCACTGGCACGGCTAGCGGGAGTTATGAGCAGTTCTTC. It specifies CATGTASGSYEQFF.

The genes are TRBV9 and TRBJ1-1; D not certain. The germline gives CDR1 SGDLS, CDR2 YYNGEE. Trimming shortened V by 4 bases and J by 3 bases, and 13 bases separated the two germline ends. This CDR3 region has 14 residues. CDR3 region: CASSPRGEYTEAFF. CDR3 sequence (DNA): TGTGCCAGCAGCCCCCGTGGGGAGTACACTGAAGCTTTCTTT.

V gene TRBV29-1 combines with J gene TRBJ1-2; D gene unclear. The length of the CDR3 is 12 residues. The germline CDR1 and CDR2 sequences are SQVTM and ANQGSEA. Trimming removed 6 bases from V and 8 bases from J, with 16 bases in between. The chain's CDR3 is CSVGGPSQGYTF. CDR3 DNA sequence: TGCAGCGTAGGCGGGCCCTCCCAGGGCTACACCTTC. Combining the CDR3 with reference TRBV29-1 and TRBJ1-2 gives the whole variable domain SAVISQKPSRDICQRGTSLTIQCQVDSQVTMMFWYRQQPGQSLTLIATANQGSEATYESGFVIDKFPISRPNLTFSTLTVSNMSPEDSSIYLCSVGGPSQGYTFGSGTRLTVV.

The sample holds one count of this clone. The chain joins TRBV6-5 to TRBJ1-1; 7 positions agree with TRBD1. Germline CDR1 reads MNHEY; CDR2 reads SVGAGI. This CDR3 contains 13 residues. With 6 bases clipped from V and 3 bases from J, the junction kept 4 bases outside the gene matches. CDR3 bases: TGTGCCAGCAGCCCACAGGGGTACACTGAAGCTTTCTTT. Translated, it gives CASSPQGYTEAFF.